The 5 T cell receptor beta chains below were found in one sample sequenced in a study of T-cell memory formation after mild COVID-19. One entry per CDR3 protein results from TCRdb running MiXCR on the 5' RACE reads. The repertoire holds around 200,000 distinct CDR3 sequences, with under 30% as singletons. The sequenced material came from PBMCs or a T cell subset sorted from them (not recorded which). Receptors originate from an adult woman who had mild COVID-19 (a few samples of this study predate the infection). Cell type and time point are not known.

The table lists this clonotype with a few counts. The chain combines TRBV3-1 with TRBJ2-2; 9 bases are a match to TRBD1. This CDR3 comprises 17 residues. Trimming at V came to 4 bases and at J to 4 bases, leaving 10 bases not matched to a gene. Germline CDR1 LGHDT, CDR2 YNNKEL (reference sequence). CDR3 sequence: CASSLRLGTGSTGELFF. Written as DNA, the CDR3 is TGTGCCAGCAGCCTTAGGCTGGGGACAGGGAGCACCGGGGAGCTGTTTTTT.

J is TRBJ2-4 and V is TRBV7-9; a weak D match, TRBD2 (5 bases). Germline assignment: CDR1 SEHNR and CDR2 FQNEAQ (reference sequence). Trimming removed 5 bases at V and 0 bases at J, with 14 bases between. CDR3 length: 16 amino acids. CDR3 nucleotide sequence: TGTGCCAGCAGCATAGGTCCCGGACTAGCCAAAAACATTCAGTACTTC. Protein sequence: CASSIGPGLAKNIQYF. Full variable domain (missing parts from reference TRBV7-9 and TRBJ2-4): DTGVSQNPRHKITKRGQNVTFRCDPISEHNRLYWYRQTLGQGPEFLTYFQNEAQLEKSRLLSDRFSAERPKGSFSTLEIQRTEQGDSAMYLCASSIGPGLAKNIQYFGAGTRLSVL.

This clonotype was recorded a few times. The gene calls are TRBV7-9 and TRBJ2-7; D is ambiguous. The CDR3 covers 12 residues. CDR1 is SEHNR and CDR2 is FQNEAQ in the germline V gene (reference sequence). V lost 1 base and J lost 7, with 8 bases in between. The CDR3 reads CASSLGPPEQYF. CDR3 bases: TGTGCCAGCAGCTTAGGCCCCCCTGAGCAGTACTTC.

The chain employs TRBV27 and TRBJ2-5; D remains ambiguous. Germline V gene sequence: CDR1 MNHEY, CDR2 SMNVEV (reference sequence). V lost 3 bases and J lost 5, with 13 bases in between. The CDR3 is 14 amino acids. The CDR3 DNA follows: TGTGCCAGCAGTTTCCTCGCATACTCGGAGACCCAGTACTTC. The encoded protein is CASSFLAYSETQYF.

The V and J genes are TRBV12-3 or TRBV12-4 and TRBJ2-7; D not resolved. The CDR3 length is 14 residues. The V end was cut by 6 bases, the J end by 6 bases, with 18 bases between. CDR3: CASRPRTLSGEQYF. As DNA, the CDR3 is TGTGCCAGCAGACCTCGGACCCTGTCGGGCGAGCAGTACTTC.